This T cell receptor (beta chain) is drawn from a study of T-cell memory formation after mild COVID-19. TCRdb recomputed calls from the 5' RACE reads with MiXCR, one row per CDR3 protein. Of around 200,000 distinct CDR3 sequences listed, around 15% are singletons. The receptor was derived from an adult woman who had mild COVID-19 (a few samples of this study predate the infection). Cell type and time point are not known. The sample consisted of PBMCs or a T cell subset sorted from them (not recorded which).

Here the CDR3 DNA reads TGTGCCACCAGTGATCCGGGACGGGTCACAGATACGCAGTATTTT. Protein sequence: CATSDPGRVTDTQYF. The V call is TRBV24-1, the J call TRBJ2-3, with D perhaps being TRBD1 or TRBD2 (5 bases each). V shed 3 bases and J shed 2 bases, with 11 bases lying between them. This CDR3 contains 15 residues. In germline, CDR1 is KGHDR, CDR2 SFDVKD.